The T cell receptor (beta chain) under discussion was sequenced for a study of blood T cell repertoires in COVID-19. Study-level background: Acute-phase and convalescent COVID-19 samples originated in the United States, Italy and Spain. PBMCs, B-cell-depleted T cells, or T cells provided the cDNA or gDNA that made up the material.

This clone was seen a handful of times. The length of the CDR3 is 15 residues. Germline V gives CDR1 MDHEN, CDR2 SYDVKM. V lost 3 bases and J lost 5; bases outside the gene matches: 7. Original processing methods: The assay estimated nucleated cells by amplifying reference gene primers. Generated by immunoSEQ multiplex PCR, the TCRdb table keeps only in-frame clones and is missing some. V, J and clone size are those of that table, while D and trimming were read from the DNA. The sample carries about 120,000 clones, 80% to 90% recorded once. The sequence was obtained from a woman in her seventies with acute or convalescent COVID-19. The specimen was peripheral blood. J is TRBJ1-2 and V is TRBV28; 9 bases are a match to TRBD1. CDR3 nucleotides: TGTGCCAGCAGTTTGTCCGGGACAGGGTTTTATGGCTACACCTTC. Its translation: CASSLSGTGFYGYTF.